This T cell receptor (beta chain) was identified in a study of T cell changes during pregnancy in multiple sclerosis. Profiling relied on immunoSEQ multiplex PCR, and the TCRdb table lists in-frame clones only, not all of them. Altogether under 50,000 clones are present, approximately 95% being singletons, with the ten largest covering 5.5% to 7%. This CDR3 has 17 residues. V gave up 2 bases and J gave up 2 bases; unmatched junction bases: 9. Germline V gene data show CDR1 as SEHNR and CDR2 as FQNEAQ (reference sequence). The sequencing used CD8+ T cells from peripheral blood mononuclear cells, collected in the first trimester of pregnancy. The chain joins TRBV7-9 to TRBJ2-1; 7 bases map to TRBD1. The TCR sequence derives from a female donor with multiple sclerosis, enrolled in a pregnancy study. The CDR3 loop is CASSLSQAGTAYNEQFF. In DNA, the CDR3 is TGTGCCAGCAGCTTAAGCCAGGCCGGGACAGCCTACAATGAGCAGTTCTTC.